This T cell receptor beta chain was found in a study of T cells after yellow fever vaccination. Points from the study as a whole: The CD4 compartment and the CD8 compartment contained a small share of clonotypes in common.

This clonotype has just a few counts. Antigen: not known. This CDR3 has 12 residues. The germline V and J ends were trimmed by 5 bases and 7 bases, with 11 bases remaining between them. Conversion of TCR transcripts into cDNA relied on 5'RACE template switching, which added a universal primer site and UMIs. Via MiXCR, TCRdb re-called the 5' RACE reads, giving one row per CDR3 protein. This table has about 340,000 distinct CDR3 sequences, roughly 9.4% appearing once. This sequence originates from a man younger than 35 who received the YFV17D yellow fever vaccine. This specimen was PBMCs, taken on the day of the first yellow fever vaccination. This sequence joins TRBV12-3 or TRBV12-4 and TRBJ1-1; D is undetermined. CDR3 amino acids: CASSPLTGEAFF. CDR3 in DNA: TGTGCCAGCAGTCCTTTGACGGGTGAAGCTTTCTTT.